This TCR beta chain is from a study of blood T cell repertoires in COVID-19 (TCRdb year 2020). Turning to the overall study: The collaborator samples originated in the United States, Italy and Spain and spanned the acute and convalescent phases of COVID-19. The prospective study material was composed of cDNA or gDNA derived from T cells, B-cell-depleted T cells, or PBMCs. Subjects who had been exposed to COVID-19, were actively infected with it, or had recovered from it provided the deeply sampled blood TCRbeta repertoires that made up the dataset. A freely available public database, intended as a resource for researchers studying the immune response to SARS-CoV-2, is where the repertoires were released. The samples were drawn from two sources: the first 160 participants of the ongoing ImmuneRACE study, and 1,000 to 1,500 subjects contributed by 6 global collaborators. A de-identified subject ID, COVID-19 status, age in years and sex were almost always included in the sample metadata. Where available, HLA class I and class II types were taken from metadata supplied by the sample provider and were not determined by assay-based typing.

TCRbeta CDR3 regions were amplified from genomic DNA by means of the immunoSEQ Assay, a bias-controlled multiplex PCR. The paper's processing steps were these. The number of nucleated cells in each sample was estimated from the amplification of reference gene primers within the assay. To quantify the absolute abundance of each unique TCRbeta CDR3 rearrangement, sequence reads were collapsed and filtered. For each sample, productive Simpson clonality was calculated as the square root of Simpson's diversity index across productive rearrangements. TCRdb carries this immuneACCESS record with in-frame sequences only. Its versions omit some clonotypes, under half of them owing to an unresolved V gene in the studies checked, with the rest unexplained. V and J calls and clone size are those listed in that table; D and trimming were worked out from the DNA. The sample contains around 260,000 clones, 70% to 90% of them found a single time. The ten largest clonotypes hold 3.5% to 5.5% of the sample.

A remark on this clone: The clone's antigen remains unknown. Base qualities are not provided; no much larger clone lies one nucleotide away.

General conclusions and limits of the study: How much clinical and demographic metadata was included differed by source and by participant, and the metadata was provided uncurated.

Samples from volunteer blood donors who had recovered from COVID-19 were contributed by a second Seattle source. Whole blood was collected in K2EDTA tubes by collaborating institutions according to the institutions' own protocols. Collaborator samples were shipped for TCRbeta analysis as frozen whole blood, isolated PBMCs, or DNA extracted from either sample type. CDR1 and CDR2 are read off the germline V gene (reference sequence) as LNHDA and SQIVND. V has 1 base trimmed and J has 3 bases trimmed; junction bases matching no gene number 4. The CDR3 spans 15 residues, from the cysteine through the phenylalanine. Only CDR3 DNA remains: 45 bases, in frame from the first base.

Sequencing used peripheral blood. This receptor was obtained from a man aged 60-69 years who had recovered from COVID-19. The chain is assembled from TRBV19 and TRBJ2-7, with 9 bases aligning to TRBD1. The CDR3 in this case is CASSIGTGGIYEQYF. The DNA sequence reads TGTGCCAGTAGTATAGGCACAGGGGGCATCTACGAGCAGTACTTC.